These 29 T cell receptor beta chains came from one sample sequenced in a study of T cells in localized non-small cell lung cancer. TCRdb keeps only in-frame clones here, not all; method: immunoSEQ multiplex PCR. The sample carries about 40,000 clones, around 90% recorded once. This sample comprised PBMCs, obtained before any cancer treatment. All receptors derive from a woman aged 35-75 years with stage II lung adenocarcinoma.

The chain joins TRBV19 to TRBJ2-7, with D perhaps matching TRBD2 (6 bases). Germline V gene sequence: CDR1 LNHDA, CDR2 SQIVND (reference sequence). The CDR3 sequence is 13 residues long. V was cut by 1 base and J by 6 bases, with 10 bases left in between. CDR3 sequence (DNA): TGTGCCAGTAGTATAGTGGAGGGAACCGAGCAGTACTTC. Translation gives CASSIVEGTEQYF.

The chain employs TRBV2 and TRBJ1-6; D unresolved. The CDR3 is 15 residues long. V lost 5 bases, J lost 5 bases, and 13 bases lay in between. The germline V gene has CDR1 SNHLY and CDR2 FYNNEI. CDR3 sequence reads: CASSTRGPDNSPLHF. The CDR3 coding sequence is TGTGCCAGCAGTACGCGGGGTCCCGATAATTCACCCCTCCACTTT.

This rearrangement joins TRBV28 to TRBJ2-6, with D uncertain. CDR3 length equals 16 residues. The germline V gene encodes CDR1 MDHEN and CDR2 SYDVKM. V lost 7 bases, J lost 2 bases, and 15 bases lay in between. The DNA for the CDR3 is TGTGCCAGCATCCCAGGTGGGATTGCTGGGGCCAACGTCCTGACTTTC. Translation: CASIPGGIAGANVLTF.

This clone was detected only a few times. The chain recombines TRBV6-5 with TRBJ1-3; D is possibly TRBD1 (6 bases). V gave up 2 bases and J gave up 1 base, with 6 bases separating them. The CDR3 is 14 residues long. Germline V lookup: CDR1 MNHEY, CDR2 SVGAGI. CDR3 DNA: TGTGCCAGCAGTTACCAGGGGTCTGGAAACACCATATATTTT. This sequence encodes CASSYQGSGNTIYF.

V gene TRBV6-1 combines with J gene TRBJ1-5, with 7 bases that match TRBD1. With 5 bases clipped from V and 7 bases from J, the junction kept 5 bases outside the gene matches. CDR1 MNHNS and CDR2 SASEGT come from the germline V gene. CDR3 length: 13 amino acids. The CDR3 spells CASSLTGNQPQHF. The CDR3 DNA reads TGTGCCAGCAGTTTGACAGGGAACCAGCCCCAGCATTTT.

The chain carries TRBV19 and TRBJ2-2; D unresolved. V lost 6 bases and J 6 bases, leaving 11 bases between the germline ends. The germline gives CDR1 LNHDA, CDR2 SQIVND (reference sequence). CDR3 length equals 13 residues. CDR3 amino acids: CASSVGFAGELFF. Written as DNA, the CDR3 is TGTGCCAGTAGCGTAGGTTTCGCCGGGGAGCTGTTTTTT.

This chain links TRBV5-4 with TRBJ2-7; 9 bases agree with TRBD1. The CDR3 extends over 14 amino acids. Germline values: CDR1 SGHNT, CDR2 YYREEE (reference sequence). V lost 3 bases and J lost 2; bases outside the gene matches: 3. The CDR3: CASSWGDRAYEQYF. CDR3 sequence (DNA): TGTGCCAGCAGCTGGGGGGACAGGGCCTACGAGCAGTACTTC.

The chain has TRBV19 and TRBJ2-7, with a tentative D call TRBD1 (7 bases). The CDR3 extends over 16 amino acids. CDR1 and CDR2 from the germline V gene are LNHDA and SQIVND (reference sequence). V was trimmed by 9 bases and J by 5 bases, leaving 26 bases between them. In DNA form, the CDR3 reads TGTGCCAGCAGTCGGGCCCCATCAGGGGGGATAGACGAGCAGTACTTC. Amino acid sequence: CASSRAPSGGIDEQYF.

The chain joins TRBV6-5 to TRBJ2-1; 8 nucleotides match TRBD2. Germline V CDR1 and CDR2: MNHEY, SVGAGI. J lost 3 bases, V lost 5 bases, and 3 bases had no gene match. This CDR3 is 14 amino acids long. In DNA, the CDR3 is TGTGCCAGCAGTCCCGGGACTAGCTACAATGAGCAGTTCTTC. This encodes CASSPGTSYNEQFF.

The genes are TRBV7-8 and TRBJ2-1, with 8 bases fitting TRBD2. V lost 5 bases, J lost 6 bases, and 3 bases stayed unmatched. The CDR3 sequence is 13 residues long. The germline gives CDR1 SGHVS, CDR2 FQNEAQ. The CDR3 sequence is CASSPAGGNEQFF. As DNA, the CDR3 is TGTGCCAGCAGCCCCGCGGGGGGCAATGAGCAGTTCTTC. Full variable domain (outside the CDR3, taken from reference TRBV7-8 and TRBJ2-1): GAGVSQSPRYKVAKRGQDVALRCDPISGHVSLFWYQQALGQGPEFLTYFQNEAQLDKSGLPSDRFFAERPEGSVSTLKIQRTQQEDSAVYLCASSPAGGNEQFFGPGTRLTVL.

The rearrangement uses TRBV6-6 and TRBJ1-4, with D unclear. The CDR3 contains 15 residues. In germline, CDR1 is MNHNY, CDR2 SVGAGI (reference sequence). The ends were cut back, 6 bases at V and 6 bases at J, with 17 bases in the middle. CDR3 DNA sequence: TGTGCCAGCAGATCCGGACCTGCGTCTGATGAAAAACTGTTTTTT. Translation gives CASRSGPASDEKLFF.

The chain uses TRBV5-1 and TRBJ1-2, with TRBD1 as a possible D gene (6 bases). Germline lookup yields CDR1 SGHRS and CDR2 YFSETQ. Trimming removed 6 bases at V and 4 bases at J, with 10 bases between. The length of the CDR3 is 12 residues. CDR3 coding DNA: TGCGCCAGCACCGAGGGGGGCTATGGCTACACCTTC. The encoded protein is CASTEGGYGYTF.

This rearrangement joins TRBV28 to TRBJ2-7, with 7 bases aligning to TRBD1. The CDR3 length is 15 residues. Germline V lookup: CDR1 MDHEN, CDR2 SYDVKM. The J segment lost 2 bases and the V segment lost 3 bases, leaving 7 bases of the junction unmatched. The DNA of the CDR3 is TGTGCCAGCAGTTTCGTCGGACAGGCCCCCTACGAGCAGTACTTC. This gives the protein CASSFVGQAPYEQYF.

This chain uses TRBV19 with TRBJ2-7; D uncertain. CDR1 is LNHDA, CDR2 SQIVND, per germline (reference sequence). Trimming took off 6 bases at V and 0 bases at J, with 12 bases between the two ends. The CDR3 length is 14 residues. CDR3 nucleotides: TGTGCCAGTAGCTCCGATTGGGCCTCCTACGAGCAGTACTTC. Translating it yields CASSSDWASYEQYF. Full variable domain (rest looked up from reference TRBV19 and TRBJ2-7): DGGITQSPKYLFRKEGQNVTLSCEQNLNHDAMYWYRQDPGQGLRLIYYSQIVNDFQKGDIAEGYSVSREKKESFPLTVTSAQKNPTAFYLCASSSDWASYEQYFGPGTRLTVT.

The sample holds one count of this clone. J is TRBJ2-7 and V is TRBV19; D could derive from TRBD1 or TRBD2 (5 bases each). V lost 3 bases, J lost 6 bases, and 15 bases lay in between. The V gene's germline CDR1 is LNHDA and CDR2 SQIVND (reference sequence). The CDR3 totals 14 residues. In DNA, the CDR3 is TGTGCCAGTAGTATGACCGGGACGGTTCGCGAGCAGTACTTC. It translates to CASSMTGTVREQYF.

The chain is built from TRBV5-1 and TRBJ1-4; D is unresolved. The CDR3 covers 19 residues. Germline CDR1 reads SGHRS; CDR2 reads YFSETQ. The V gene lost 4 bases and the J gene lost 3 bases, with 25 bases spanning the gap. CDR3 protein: CASSLLGAAGGLSNEKLFF. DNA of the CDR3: TGCGCCAGCAGCCTGCTGGGAGCGGCAGGTGGATTATCTAATGAAAAACTGTTTTTT.

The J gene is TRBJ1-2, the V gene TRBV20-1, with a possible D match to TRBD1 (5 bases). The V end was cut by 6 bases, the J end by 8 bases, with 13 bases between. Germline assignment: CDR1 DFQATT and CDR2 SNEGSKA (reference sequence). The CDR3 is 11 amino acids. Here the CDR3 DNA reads TGCAGTGCCAGCAGGGCAGGCGGCTACACCTTC. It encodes CSASRAGGYTF.

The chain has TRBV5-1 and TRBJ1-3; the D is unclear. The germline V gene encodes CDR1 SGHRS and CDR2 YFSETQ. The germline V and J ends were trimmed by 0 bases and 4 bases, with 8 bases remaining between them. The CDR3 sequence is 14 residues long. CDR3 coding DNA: TGCGCCAGCAGCTTGGAGGTAGCAGGAAACACCATATATTTT. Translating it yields CASSLEVAGNTIYF.

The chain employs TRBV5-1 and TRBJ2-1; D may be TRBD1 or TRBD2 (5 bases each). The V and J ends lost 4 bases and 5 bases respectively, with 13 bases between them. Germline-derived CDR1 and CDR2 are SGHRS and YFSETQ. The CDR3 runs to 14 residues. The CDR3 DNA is TGCGCCAGCAGCCGGGACGGACTCGACAATGAGCAGTTCTTC. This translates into CASSRDGLDNEQFF. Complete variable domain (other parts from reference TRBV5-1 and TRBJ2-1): KAGVTQTPRYLIKTRGQQVTLSCSPISGHRSVSWYQQTPGQGLQFLFEYFSETQRNKGNFPGRFSGRQFSNSRSEMNVSTLELGDSALYLCASSRDGLDNEQFFGPGTRLTVL.

The chain's CDR3 is CASSTTSDTQYF. The DNA of the CDR3 is TGCGCCAGCAGTACCACATCAGATACGCAGTATTTT. The V call is TRBV5-1, the J call TRBJ2-3; no clear D gene. Deletions cut 5 bases from V and 4 bases from J, with 8 bases between. Germline V lookup: CDR1 SGHRS, CDR2 YFSETQ. This CDR3 spans 12 amino acids.

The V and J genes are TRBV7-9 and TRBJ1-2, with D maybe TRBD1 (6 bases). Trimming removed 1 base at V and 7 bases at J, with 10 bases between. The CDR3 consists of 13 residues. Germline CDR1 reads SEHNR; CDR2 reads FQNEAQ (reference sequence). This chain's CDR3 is CASSLGSGAGYTF. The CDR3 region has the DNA TGTGCCAGCAGCTTAGGGTCAGGGGCTGGCTACACCTTC.

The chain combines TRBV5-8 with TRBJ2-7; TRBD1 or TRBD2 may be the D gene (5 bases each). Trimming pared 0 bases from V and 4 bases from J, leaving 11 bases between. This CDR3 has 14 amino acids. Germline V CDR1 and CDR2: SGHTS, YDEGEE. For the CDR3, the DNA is TGTGCCAGCAGCTTGGACCGGGGCTCTTACGAGCAGTACTTC. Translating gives CASSLDRGSYEQYF. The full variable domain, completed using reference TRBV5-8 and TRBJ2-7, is EAGVTQSPTHLIKTRGQQATLRCSPISGHTSVYWYQQALGLGLQFLLWYDEGEERNRGNFPPRFSGRQFPNYSSELNVNALELEDSALYLCASSLDRGSYEQYFGPGTRLTVT.

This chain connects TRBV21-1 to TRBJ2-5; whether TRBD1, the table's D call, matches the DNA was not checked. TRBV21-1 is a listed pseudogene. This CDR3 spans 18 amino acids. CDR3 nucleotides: TGTGCCAGCAGCAAAGCGAACTACCGGACAGGGGACGAGGAGACCCAGTACTTC. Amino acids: CASSKANYRTGDEETQYF.

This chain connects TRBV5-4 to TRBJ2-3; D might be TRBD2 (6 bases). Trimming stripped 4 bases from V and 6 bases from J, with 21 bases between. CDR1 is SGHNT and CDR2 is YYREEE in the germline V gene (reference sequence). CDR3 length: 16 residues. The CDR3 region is CASSRPASVFGDTQYF. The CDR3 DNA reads TGTGCCAGCAGCAGACCCGCTAGCGTCTTTGGCGATACGCAGTATTTT.

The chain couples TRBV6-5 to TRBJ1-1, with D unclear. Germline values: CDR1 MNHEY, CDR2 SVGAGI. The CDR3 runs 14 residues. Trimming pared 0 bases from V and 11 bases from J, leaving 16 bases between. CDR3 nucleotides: TGTGCCAGCAGTTACTCGGGAGCAGACGTGGAGGCTTTCTTT. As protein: CASSYSGADVEAFF.

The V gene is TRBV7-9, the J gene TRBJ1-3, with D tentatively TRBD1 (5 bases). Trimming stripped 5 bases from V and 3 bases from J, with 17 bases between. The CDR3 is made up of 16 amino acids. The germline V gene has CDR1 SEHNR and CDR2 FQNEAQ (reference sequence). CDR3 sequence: CASSPVFSGDGNTIYF. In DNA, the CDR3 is TGTGCCAGCAGCCCAGTCTTTTCGGGGGATGGAAACACCATATATTTT.

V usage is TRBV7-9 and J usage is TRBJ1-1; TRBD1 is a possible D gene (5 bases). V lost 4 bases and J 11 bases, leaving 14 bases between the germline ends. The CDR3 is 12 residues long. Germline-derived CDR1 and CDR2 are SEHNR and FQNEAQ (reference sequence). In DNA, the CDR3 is TGTGCCAGCAGCTCGACCAGGGAGGACGCTTTCTTT. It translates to CASSSTREDAFF.

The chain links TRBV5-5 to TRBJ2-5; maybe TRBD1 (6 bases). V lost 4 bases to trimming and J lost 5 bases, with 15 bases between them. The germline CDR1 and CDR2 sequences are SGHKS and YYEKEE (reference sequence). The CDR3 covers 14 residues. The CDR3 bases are TGTGCCAGCAGCCCTAGACAGGCGGAGGAGACCCAGTACTTC. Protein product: CASSPRQAEETQYF. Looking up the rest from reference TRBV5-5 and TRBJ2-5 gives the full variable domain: DAGVTQSPTHLIKTRGQQVTLRCSPISGHKSVSWYQQVLGQGPQFIFQYYEKEERGRGNFPDRFSARQFPNYSSELNVNALLLGDSALYLCASSPRQAEETQYFGPGTRLLVL.

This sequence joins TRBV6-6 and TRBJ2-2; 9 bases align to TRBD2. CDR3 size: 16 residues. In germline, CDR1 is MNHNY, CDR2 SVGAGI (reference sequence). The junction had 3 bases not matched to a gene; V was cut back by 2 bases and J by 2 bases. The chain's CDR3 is CASSYSLAGNTGELFF. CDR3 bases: TGTGCCAGCAGTTACAGCCTAGCGGGAAACACCGGGGAGCTGTTTTTT.